A single T cell receptor beta chain is shown here with its context. This CDR3 spans 14 amino acids. After removal of 5 bases from V and 6 bases from J, the junction contained 7 bases not matched to a gene. Germline CDR1 reads SGHDN; CDR2 reads FVKESK. The time point denotes: pretreatment peripheral blood. The data were produced by immunoSEQ multiplex PCR, yet TCRdb's version contains in-frame clones alone and is incomplete. The repertoire holds 98,000 or so clones, with roughly 89% as singletons. The sample is drawn from a study of PD-L1 blockade in urothelial cancer. Study at large: In about 2014 therapy began: atezolizumab 1,200 mg intravenously every 3 weeks.

This material consisted of PBMCs, taken around atezolizumab (anti-PD-L1) treatment. This sequence originates from a man in his fifties or sixties with urothelial cancer. The J gene is TRBJ1-2, the V gene TRBV14, with 9 bases aligning to TRBD1. The CDR3 sequence is CASSAITGGDGYTF. Written as DNA, the CDR3 is TGTGCCAGCAGCGCCATAACAGGGGGCGATGGCTACACCTTC. The variable domain in full, completed from reference TRBV14 and TRBJ1-2, reads EAGVTQFPSHSVIEKGQTVTLRCDPISGHDNLYWYRRVMGKEIKFLLHFVKESKQDESGMPNNRFLAERTGGTYSTLKVQPAELEDSGVYFCASSAITGGDGYTFGSGTRLTVV.